These 4 T cell receptor beta chains share one sample of origin, sequenced in a study of blood T cells in healthy people across ages. With a J-beta primer mix and a sample-barcoded 5' primer, a second PCR ran 7 to 11 cycles. Each CDR3 protein is one row after TCRdb ran MiXCR on the 5' RACE reads. This sample carries around 1,600,000 distinct CDR3 sequences, 42% of them seen once, and the ten largest clones take around 4%. The specimen was blood. Receptors originate from a woman aged 18 to 35 in good health.

This clonotype showed up just a few times. The chain has TRBV29-1 and TRBJ1-1, with a possible D match to TRBD1 (6 bases). The CDR3 contains 13 residues. From germline, CDR1 is SQVTM and CDR2 ANQGSEA. V shed 4 bases and J shed 1 base, with 10 bases lying between them. The CDR3 bases are TGCAGCGTTGTTCCCAGGGGGAACACTGAAGCTTTCTTT. Amino acids: CSVVPRGNTEAFF.

This clonotype was picked up a small number of times. V gene TRBV29-1 combines with J gene TRBJ2-1; the D gene is possibly TRBD2 (7 bases). Trimming took 1 base from V and 4 from J, leaving 11 bases between them. CDR3 length: 14 amino acids. Germline assignment: CDR1 SQVTM and CDR2 ANQGSEA. The CDR3, as DNA: TGCAGCGTTGAAGCGGGGGGCTTATACAATGAGCAGTTCTTC. The encoded protein is CSVEAGGLYNEQFF.

The chain has TRBV5-1 and TRBJ2-1; D is uncertain. Deletions cut 4 bases from V and 8 bases from J, with 13 bases between. The CDR3 is 13 amino acids. Germline assignment: CDR1 SGHRS and CDR2 YFSETQ. This CDR3 is CASSLLVVDEQFF. The CDR3 nucleotides read TGCGCCAGCAGCCTTCTAGTAGTGGATGAGCAGTTCTTC.

The rearrangement joins TRBV24-1 to TRBJ1-5; a possible D gene is TRBD1 (6 bases). The V gene's germline CDR1 is KGHDR and CDR2 SFDVKD. CDR3 length equals 17 residues. Trimming pared 4 bases from V and 0 bases from J, leaving 15 bases between. This chain's CDR3 is CATSDRTAAYSNQPQHF. CDR3 DNA: TGTGCCACCAGTGACAGGACAGCCGCATATAGCAATCAGCCCCAGCATTTT.